The T cell receptor beta chain described here comes from a study of T cells in Graves' hyperthyroidism and ophthalmopathy. This clonotype came up a few times. RNA transcripts served as the template for amplifying TCR beta CDR3 regions. With the HTBI primer set, the TCR CDR3 went through a first round of RT-PCR. MiXCR was run by TCRdb on the multiplex PCR reads, yielding one entry per CDR3 protein. Of hundreds of thousands of distinct CDR3 sequences listed, 15% to 17% are singletons. The V gene's germline CDR1 is LNHDA and CDR2 SQIVND (reference sequence). The CDR3 totals 14 residues. V gave up 2 bases and J gave up 7 bases, with 11 bases separating them.

This sequence joins TRBV19 and TRBJ2-2; D possibly corresponds to TRBD1 (6 bases). The sequence derives from a woman between 18 and 30 years old with Graves' hyperthyroidism. Sequenced: blood. The CDR3 sequence is CASSITTGFGELFF. The CDR3 region has the DNA TGTGCCAGTAGTATAACGACAGGTTTCGGGGAGCTGTTTTTT.